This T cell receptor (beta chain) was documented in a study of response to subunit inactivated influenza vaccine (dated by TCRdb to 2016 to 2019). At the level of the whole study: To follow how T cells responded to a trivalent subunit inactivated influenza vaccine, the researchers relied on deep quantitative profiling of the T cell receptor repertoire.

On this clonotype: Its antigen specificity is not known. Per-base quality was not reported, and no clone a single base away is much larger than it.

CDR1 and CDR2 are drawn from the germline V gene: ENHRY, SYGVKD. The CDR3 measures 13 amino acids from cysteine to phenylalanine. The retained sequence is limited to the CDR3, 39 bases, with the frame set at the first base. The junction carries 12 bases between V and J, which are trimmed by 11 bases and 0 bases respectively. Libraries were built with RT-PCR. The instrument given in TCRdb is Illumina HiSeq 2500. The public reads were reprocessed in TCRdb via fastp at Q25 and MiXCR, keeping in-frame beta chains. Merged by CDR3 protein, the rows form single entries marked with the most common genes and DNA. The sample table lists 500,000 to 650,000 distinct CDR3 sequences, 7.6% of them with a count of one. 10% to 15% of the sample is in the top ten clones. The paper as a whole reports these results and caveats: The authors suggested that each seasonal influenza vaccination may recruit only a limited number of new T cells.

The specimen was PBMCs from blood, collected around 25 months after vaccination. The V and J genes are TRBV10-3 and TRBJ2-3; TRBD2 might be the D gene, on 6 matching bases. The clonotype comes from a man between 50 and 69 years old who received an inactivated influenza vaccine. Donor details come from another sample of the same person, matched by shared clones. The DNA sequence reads TGTGCCTATGGGAGCGGGAGCACAGATACGCAGTATTTT. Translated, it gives CAYGSGSTDTQYF.